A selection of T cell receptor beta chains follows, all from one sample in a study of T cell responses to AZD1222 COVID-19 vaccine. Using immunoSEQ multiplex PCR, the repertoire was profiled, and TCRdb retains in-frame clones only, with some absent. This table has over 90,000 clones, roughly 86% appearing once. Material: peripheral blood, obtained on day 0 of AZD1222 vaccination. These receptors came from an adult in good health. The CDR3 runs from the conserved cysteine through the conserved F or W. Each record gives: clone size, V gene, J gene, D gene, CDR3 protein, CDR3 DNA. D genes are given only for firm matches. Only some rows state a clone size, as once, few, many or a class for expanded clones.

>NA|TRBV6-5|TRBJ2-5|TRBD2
CASSYSTSGGETQYF
TGTGCCAGCAGTTACTCGACTAGCGGGGGAGAGACCCAGTACTTC
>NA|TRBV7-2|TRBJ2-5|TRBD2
CASSRGASGGETQYF
TGTGCCAGCAGCCGCGGCGCTAGCGGGGGTGAGACCCAGTACTTC
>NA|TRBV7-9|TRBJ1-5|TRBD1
CASSPRDRAQPQHF
TGTGCCAGCAGCCCGAGGGACAGGGCTCAGCCCCAGCATTTT
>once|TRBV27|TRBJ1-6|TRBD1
CASSLTTGGSSPLHF
TGTGCCAGCAGTTTAACGACAGGGGGATCATCACCCCTCCACTTT
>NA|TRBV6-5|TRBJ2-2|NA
CASSYSIFKYTGELFF
TGTGCCAGCAGTTACTCTATTTTCAAGTACACCGGGGAGCTGTTTTTT
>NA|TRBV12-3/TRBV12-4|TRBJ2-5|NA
CASSLGPKETQYF
TGTGCCAGCAGTTTAGGTCCCAAAGAGACCCAGTACTTC
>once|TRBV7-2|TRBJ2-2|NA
CASSPQSDTGELFF
TGTGCCAGCAGCCCCCAATCGGACACCGGGGAGCTGTTTTTT
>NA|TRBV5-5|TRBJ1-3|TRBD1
CASSLGGQGGNTIYF
TGTGCCAGCAGCTTGGGGGGACAGGGTGGAAACACCATATATTTT
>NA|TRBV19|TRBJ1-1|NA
CASSIVGQGNTEAFF
TGTGCCAGTAGTATAGTAGGGCAGGGGAACACTGAAGCTTTCTTT
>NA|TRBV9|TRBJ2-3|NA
CASSVEGDVAPTDTQYF
TGTGCCAGCAGCGTAGAAGGCGATGTAGCGCCCACAGATACGCAGTATTTT
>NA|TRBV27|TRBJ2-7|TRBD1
CASSFGGQGFYEQYF
TGTGCCAGCAGTTTTGGGGGACAGGGCTTCTACGAGCAGTACTTC
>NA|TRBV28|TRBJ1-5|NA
CASSSVDQPQHF
TGTGCCAGCAGCAGTGTTGACCAGCCCCAGCATTTT
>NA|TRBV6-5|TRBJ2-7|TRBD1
CASSFTGGMSSYEQYF
TGTGCCAGCAGTTTTACAGGGGGCATGAGCTCCTACGAGCAGTACTTC
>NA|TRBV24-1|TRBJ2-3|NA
CATSSDGHTDTQYF
TGTGCCACCAGTTCGGACGGGCACACAGATACGCAGTATTTT
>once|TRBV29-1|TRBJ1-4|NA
CSVEVQINEKLFF
TGCAGCGTTGAAGTACAGATTAATGAAAAACTGTTTTTT
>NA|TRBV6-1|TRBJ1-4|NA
CASSERGFATNEKLFF
TGTGCCAGCAGTGAAAGGGGATTTGCAACTAATGAAAAACTGTTTTTT
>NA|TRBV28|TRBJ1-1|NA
CASRRAATEAFF
TGTGCCAGCAGGAGGGCCGCCACTGAAGCTTTCTTT